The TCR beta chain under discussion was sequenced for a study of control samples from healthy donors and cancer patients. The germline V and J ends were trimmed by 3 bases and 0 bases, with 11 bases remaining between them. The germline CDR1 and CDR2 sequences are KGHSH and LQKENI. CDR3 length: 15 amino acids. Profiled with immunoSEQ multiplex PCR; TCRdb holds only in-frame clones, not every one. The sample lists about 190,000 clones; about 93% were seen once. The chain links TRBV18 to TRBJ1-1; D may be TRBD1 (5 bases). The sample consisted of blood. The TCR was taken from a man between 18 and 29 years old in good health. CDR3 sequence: CASSPPRGMNTEAFF. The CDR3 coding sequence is TGTGCCAGCTCACCCCCCCGGGGGATGAACACTGAAGCTTTCTTT.